This TCR beta chain is drawn from a study of blood T cell repertoires in COVID-19 (dated by TCRdb to about 2020). As for the study more broadly: Samples from collaborators originated in the United States, Italy and Spain and spanned both the acute and convalescent phases of COVID-19. The prospective study material was composed of cDNA or gDNA derived from T cells, B-cell-depleted T cells, or PBMCs. Where available, HLA class I and class II types were taken from metadata supplied by the sample provider and were not determined by assay-based typing. Samples came from the ongoing ImmuneRACE study (first 160 participants) plus 1,254 subjects from 6 global collaborators. The repertoires were released in a freely available public database intended as a resource for research on the immune response to SARS-CoV-2. A de-identified subject ID, COVID-19 status, age in years and sex were almost always included in the sample metadata. Deeply sampled blood TCRbeta repertoires from subjects exposed to, actively infected with, or recovered from COVID-19 were included in the dataset.

For CDR1 and CDR2, the germline V gene lists SNHLY and FYNNEI. The CDR3, from cysteine to phenylalanine, totals 15 residues. The retained sequence is limited to the CDR3, 45 bases, with the frame set at the first base. The V end loses 3 bases and the J end loses 2 bases, and a stretch of 11 bases separates them. TCRbeta CDR3 regions were amplified from genomic DNA using the immunoSEQ Assay, a bias-controlled multiplex PCR. As for how the authors treated the data: Nucleated cell counts per sample were estimated from amplification of reference gene primers within the assay. To quantify the absolute abundance of each unique TCRbeta CDR3 rearrangement, sequence reads were collapsed and filtered. Productive Simpson clonality was computed per sample as the square root of Simpson's diversity index over productive rearrangements. The table comes from immuneACCESS by way of TCRdb, which keeps in-frame sequences with V and J called. Part of the clones is missing from these tables; in studies checked, under half for an unresolved V gene and the rest for unknown reasons. V, J and clone size were drawn from that table, and D and trimming were deduced from the DNA. This sample comprises around 250,000 clones, roughly 85% of them detected only once. About 5.1% of the sample is held by the ten biggest clonotypes.

Collaborating institutions collected whole blood in K2EDTA tubes following their own protocols. For TCRbeta analysis, collaborators shipped samples as frozen whole blood, isolated PBMCs, or DNA extracted from either of those sample types. What the study reported, not specific to this receptor: Clinical and demographic metadata were provided uncurated, with the amount varying by source and participant.

Points on this clone: The antigen it recognizes is unknown. Base qualities are not recorded, but no much larger clone differs from it by a single base.

Sequencing was done on a sample of peripheral blood. The source is a middle-aged man with active or convalescent COVID-19. Rearrangement joined TRBV2 to TRBJ2-1; TRBD2 could be the D gene, as 6 bases match. This receptor has the CDR3 CASSEEGPTYNEQFF. The sequence in DNA is TGTGCCAGCAGTGAGGAGGGGCCCACCTACAATGAGCAGTTCTTC.